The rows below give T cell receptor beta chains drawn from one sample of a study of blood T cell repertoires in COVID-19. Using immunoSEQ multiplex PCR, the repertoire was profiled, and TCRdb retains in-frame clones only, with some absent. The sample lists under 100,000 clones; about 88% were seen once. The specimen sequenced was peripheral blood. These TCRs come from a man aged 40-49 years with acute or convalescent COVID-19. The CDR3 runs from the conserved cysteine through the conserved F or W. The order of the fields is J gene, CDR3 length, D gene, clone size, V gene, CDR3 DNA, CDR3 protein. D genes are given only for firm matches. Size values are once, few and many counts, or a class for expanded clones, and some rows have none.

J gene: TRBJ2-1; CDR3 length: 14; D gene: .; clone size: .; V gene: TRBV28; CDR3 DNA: TGTGCCAGCAGCCCTGGGGGGTCCTACAATGAGCAGTTCTTC; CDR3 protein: CASSPGGSYNEQFF
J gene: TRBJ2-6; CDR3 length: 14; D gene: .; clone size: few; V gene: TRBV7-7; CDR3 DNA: TGTGCCAGCAGCCAGGACAGCCTTTCCAACGTCCTGACTTTC; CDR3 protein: CASSQDSLSNVLTF
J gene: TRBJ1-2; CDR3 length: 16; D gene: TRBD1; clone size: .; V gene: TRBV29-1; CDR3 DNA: TGCAGCGTTGAATTAGGTACAGGGGGTGTTAACTATGGCTACACCTTC; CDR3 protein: CSVELGTGGVNYGYTF
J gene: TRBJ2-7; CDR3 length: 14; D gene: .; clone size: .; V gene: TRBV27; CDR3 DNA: TGTGCCAGCAGTTTATTGGCCAGAACCTACGAGCAGTACTTC; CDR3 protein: CASSLLARTYEQYF
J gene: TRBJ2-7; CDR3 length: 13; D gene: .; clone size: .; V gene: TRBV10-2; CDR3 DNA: TGCGCCAGCGGAAGCGGGACAGGCTACGAGCAGTACTTC; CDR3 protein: CASGSGTGYEQYF
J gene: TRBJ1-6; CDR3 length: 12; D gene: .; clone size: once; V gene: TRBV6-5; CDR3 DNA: TGTGCCAGCAGTTCCGTCAATTCACCCCTCCACTTT; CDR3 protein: CASSSVNSPLHF
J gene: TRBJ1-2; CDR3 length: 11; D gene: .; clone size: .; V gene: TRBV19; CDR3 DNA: TGTGCCAGTAGGGGACTCTATGGCTACACCTTC; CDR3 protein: CASRGLYGYTF
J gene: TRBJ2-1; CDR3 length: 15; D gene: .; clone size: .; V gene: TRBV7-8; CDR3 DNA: TGTGCCAGCAGCTCCAGGGACACCTCAACGGGTGAGCAGTTCTTC; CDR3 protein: CASSSRDTSTGEQFF
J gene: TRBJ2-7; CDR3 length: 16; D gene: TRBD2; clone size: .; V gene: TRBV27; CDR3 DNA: TGTGCCAGCAGTCCCCTCGTGAGCGGGAGGTCCTACGAGCAGTACTTC; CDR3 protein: CASSPLVSGRSYEQYF
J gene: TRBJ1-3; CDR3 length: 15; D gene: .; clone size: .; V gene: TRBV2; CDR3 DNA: TGTGCCAGCAGTGTGAGGACTGGCTCTGGAAACACCATATATTTT; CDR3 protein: CASSVRTGSGNTIYF
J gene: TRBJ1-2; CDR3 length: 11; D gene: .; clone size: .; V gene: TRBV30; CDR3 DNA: TGTGCCTGGAGTGTCGTCAGAGGCTACACCTTC; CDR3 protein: CAWSVVRGYTF
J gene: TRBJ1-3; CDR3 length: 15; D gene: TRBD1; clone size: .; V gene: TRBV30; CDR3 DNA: TGTGCCTGGAGCGGGACAGGGTCTTTTGGAAACACCATATATTTT; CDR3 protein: CAWSGTGSFGNTIYF
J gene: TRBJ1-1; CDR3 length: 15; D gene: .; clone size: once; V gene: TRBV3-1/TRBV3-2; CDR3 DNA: TGTGCCAGCAGCCTTTGGACGGGAGAGAGCACTGAAGCTTTCTTT; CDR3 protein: CASSLWTGESTEAFF
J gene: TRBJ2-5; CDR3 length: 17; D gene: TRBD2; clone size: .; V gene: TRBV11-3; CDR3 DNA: TGTGCCAGCAGCTTAGAAAGGCGGGGGGCCTCCCAAGAGACCCAGTACTTC; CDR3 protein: CASSLERRGASQETQYF
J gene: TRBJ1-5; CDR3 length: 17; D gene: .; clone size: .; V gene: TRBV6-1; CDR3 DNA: TGTGCCAGCAGTGAAGCGCGTCAGAGGTTAAGAGGTCAGCCCCAGCATTTT; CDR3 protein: CASSEARQRLRGQPQHF
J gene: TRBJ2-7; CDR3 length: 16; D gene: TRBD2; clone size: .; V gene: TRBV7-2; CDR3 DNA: TGTGCCAGCAGCTTACGGGGCGGGAGTTATTCCTACGAGCAGTACTTC; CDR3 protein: CASSLRGGSYSYEQYF
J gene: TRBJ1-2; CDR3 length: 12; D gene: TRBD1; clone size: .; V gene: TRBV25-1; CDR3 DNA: TGTGCCACCCGGACAGGGGGCTTCGGCTACACCTTC; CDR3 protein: CATRTGGFGYTF
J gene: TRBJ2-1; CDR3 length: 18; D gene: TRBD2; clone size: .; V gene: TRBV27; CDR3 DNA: TGTGCCAGCAGTCTCAGGGCCGGGACTAGCGGGAGGCCCGTTTTGAAGTTCTTC; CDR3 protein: CASSLRAGTSGRPVLKFF
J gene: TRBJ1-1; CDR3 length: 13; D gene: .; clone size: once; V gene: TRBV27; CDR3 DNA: TGTGCCAGCAGTTTAGGGCCTGGCACTGAAGCTTTCTTT; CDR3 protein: CASSLGPGTEAFF
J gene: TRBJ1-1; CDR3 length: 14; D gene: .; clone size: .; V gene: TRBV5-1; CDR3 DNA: TGCGCCAGCAGCTTGCGGGATTCGAACACTGAAGCTTTCTTT; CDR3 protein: CASSLRDSNTEAFF
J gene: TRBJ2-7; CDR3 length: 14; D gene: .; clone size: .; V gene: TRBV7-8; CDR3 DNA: TGTGCCAGCAGCTTTGCGGGACGGACCTACGAGCAGTACTTC; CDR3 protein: CASSFAGRTYEQYF
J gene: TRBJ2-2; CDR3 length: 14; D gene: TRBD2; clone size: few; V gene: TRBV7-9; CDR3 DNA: TGTGCCAGCAGCTTCGCTAGCGGCGGCGGGGAGCTGTTTTTT; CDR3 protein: CASSFASGGGELFF
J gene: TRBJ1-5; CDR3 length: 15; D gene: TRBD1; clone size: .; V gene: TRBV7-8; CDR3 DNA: TGTGCCAGCAGCTTAAAAGGGGACAGGGAAGAGCCCCAGCATTTT; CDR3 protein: CASSLKGDREEPQHF
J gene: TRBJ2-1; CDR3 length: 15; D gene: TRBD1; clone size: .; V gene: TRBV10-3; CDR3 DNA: TGTGCCATCAGGACCGGGACAGGGGACCACAATGAGCAGTTCTTC; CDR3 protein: CAIRTGTGDHNEQFF
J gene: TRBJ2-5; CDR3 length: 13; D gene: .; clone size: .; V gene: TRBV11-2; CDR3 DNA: TGTGCCAGCAGCTTCAGGATAACAGAGACCCAGTACTTC; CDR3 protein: CASSFRITETQYF
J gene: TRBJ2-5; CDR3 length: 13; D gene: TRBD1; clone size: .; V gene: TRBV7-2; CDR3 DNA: TGTGCCAGCAGCACTGGGACAGTGGGGACCCAGTACTTC; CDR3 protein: CASSTGTVGTQYF
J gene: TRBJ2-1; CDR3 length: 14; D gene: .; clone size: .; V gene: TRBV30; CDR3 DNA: TGTGCCTGGCGCCCGGTGAAAACCTACAATGAGCAGTTCTTC; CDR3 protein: CAWRPVKTYNEQFF
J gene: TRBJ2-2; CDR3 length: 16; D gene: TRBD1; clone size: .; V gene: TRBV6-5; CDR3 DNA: TGTGCCAGCAGTTACTTCAGTACAGGGACAGGGAGGGAGCTGTTTTTT; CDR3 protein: CASSYFSTGTGRELFF
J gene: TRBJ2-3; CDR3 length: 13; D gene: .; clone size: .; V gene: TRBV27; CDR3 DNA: TGTGCCAGCAGTTTATCCCCCATAGATACGCAGTATTTT; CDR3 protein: CASSLSPIDTQYF
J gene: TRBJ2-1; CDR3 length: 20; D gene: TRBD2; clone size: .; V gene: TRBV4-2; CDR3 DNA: TGTGCCAGCAGCCAAGATTGGGCCAGCGGGAGGGCCTTCTTCTACAATGAGCAGTTCTTC; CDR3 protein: CASSQDWASGRAFFYNEQFF
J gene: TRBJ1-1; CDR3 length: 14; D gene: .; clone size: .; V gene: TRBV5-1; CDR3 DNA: TGCGCCAGCAGCGACGGAAGCGGTGACACTGAAGCTTTCTTT; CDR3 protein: CASSDGSGDTEAFF
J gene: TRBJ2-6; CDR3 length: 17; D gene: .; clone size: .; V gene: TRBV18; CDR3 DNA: TGTGCCAGCTCAGCAGGGATTTTTGGCTCTGGGGCCAACGTCCTGACTTTC; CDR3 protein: CASSAGIFGSGANVLTF
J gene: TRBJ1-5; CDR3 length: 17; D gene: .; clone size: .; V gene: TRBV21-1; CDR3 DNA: TGTGCCAGCAGCAAAGCGCAAAGGGGGCTGGGAAATCAGCCCCAGCATTTT; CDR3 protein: CASSKAQRGLGNQPQHF
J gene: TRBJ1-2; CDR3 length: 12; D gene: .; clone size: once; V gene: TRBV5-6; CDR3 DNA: TGTGCCAGCAGCTTGGCCGGGTATGGCTACACCTTC; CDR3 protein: CASSLAGYGYTF
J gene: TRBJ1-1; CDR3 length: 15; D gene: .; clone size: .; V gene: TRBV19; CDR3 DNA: TGTGCCAGTAGTATTTCCCGGACAGCGGACACTGAAGCTTTCTTT; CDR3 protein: CASSISRTADTEAFF
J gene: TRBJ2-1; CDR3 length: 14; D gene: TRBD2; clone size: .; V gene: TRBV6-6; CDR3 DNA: TGTGCCAGCAGCGAAAGCGGGGGGACGAATGAGCAGTTCTTC; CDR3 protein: CASSESGGTNEQFF
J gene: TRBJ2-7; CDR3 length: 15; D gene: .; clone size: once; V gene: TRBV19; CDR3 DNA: TGTGCCAGTAGTATAGATACCGGGGAGTCCTACGAGCAGTACTTC; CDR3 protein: CASSIDTGESYEQYF
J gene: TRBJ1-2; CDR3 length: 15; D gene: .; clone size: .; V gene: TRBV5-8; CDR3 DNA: TGTGCCAGCAGCTTGGGGGTGGTGGACACCTATGGCTACACCTTC; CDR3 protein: CASSLGVVDTYGYTF
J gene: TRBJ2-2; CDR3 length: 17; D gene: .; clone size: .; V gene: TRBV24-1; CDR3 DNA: TGTGCCACCAGTGATGGGAGACAGGCCCGTAGGACCGGGGAGCTGTTTTTT; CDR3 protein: CATSDGRQARRTGELFF
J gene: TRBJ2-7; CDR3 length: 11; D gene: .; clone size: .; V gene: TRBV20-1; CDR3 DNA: TGCAGTGCCCGGGACATCTACGAGCAGTACTTC; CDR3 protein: CSARDIYEQYF
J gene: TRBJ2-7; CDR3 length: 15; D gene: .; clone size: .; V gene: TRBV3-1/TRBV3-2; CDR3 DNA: TGTGCCAGCAGCCAAGATATCGCAGTATCCTACGAGCAGTACTTC; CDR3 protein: CASSQDIAVSYEQYF
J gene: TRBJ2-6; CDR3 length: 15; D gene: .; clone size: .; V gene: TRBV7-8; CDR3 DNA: TGTGCCAGCAGCTTCAGGGTAACTGGGGCCAACGTCCTGACTTTC; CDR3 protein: CASSFRVTGANVLTF
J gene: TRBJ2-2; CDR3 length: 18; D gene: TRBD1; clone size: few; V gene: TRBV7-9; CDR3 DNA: TGTGCCAGCAGCTTAGCGCTAAGTGGTCAGGGGGCCACCGGGGAGCTGTTTTTT; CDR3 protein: CASSLALSGQGATGELFF
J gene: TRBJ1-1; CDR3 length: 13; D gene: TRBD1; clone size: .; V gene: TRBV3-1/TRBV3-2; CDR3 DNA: TGTGCCAGCAGCCTGAACCGGGACAGAGAAGCTTTCTTT; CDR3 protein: CASSLNRDREAFF
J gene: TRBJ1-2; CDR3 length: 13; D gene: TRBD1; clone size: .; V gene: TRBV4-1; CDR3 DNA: TGCGCCAGCAGCCAAGGAGACAGGGTTGACTACACCTTC; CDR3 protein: CASSQGDRVDYTF